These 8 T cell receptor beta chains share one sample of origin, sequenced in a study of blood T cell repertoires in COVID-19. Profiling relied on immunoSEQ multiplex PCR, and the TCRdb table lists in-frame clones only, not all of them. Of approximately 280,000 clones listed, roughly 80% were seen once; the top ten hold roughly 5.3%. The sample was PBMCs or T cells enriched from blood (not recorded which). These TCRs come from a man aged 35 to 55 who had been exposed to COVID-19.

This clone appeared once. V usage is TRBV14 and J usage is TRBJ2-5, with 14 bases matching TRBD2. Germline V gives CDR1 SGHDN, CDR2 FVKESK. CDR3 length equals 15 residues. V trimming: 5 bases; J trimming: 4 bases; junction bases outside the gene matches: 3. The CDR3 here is CASSEGLAGVETQYF. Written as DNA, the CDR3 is TGTGCCAGCAGCGAGGGACTAGCGGGAGTAGAGACCCAGTACTTC.

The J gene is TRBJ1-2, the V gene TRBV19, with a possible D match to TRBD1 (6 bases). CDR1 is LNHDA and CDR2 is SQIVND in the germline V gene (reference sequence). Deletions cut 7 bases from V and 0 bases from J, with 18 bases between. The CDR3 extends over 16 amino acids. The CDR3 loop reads CASNSRTDPTNYGYTF. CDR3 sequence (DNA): TGTGCCAGTAACTCAAGGACAGATCCTACTAACTATGGCTACACCTTC.

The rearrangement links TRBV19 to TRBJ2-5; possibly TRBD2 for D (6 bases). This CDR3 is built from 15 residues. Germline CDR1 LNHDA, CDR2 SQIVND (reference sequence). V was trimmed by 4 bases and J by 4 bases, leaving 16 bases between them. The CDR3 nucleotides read TGTGCCAGTAGTACCCAGCGGGCGGAGGGAGAGACCCAGTACTTC. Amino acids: CASSTQRAEGETQYF.

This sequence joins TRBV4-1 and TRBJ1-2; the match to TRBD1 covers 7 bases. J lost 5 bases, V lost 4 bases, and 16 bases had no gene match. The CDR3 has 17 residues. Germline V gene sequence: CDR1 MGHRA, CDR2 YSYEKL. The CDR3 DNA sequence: TGCGCCAGCAGCCGCGCCTTGGGGGCGACAGGGATTTATGGCTACACCTTC. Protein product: CASSRALGATGIYGYTF.

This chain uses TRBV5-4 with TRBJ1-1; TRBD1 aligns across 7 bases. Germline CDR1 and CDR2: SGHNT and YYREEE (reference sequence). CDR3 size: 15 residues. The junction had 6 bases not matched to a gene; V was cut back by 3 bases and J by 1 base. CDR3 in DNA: TGTGCCAGCAGCTCGTACAGGGGACAGAACACTGAAGCTTTCTTT. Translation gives CASSSYRGQNTEAFF.

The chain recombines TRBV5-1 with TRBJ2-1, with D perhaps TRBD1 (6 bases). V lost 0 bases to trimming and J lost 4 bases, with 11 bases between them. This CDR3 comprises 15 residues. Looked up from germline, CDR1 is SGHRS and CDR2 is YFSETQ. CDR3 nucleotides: TGCGCCAGCAGCTTGGGGCCCGGACAGTACAATGAGCAGTTCTTC. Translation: CASSLGPGQYNEQFF. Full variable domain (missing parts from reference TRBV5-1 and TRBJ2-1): KAGVTQTPRYLIKTRGQQVTLSCSPISGHRSVSWYQQTPGQGLQFLFEYFSETQRNKGNFPGRFSGRQFSNSRSEMNVSTLELGDSALYLCASSLGPGQYNEQFFGPGTRLTVL.

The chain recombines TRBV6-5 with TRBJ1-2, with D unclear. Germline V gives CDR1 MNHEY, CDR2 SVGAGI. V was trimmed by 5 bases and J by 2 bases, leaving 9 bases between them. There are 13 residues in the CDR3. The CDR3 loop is CASSRELNYGYTF. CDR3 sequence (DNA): TGTGCCAGCAGTCGCGAATTAAACTATGGCTACACCTTC.

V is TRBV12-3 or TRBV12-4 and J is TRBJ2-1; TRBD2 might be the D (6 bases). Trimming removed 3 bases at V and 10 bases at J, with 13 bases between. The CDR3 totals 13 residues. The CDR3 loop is CASSLAGSREQFF. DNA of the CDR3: TGTGCCAGCAGTTTGGCGGGAAGTAGAGAGCAGTTCTTC.